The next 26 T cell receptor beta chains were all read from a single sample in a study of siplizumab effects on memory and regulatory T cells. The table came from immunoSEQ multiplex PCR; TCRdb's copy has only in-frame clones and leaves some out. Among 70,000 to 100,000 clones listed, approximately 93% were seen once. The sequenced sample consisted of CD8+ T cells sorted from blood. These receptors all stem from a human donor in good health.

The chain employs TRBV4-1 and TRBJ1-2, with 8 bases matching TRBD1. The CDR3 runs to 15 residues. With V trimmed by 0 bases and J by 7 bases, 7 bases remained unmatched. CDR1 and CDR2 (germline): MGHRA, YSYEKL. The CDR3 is CASSQEGQGRLGYTF. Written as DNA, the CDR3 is TGCGCCAGCAGCCAAGAAGGACAGGGTCGTCTTGGCTACACCTTC.

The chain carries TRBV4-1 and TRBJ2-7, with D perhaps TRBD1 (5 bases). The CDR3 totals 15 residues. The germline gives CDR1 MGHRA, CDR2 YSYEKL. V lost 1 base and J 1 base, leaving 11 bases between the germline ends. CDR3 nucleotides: TGCGCCAGCAGCCAAGGAAAGGGGCCTTCCTACGAGCAGTACTTC. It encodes CASSQGKGPSYEQYF.

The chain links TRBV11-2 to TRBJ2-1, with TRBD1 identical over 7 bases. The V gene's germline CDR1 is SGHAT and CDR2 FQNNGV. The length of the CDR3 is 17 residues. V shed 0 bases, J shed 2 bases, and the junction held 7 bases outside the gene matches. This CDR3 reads CASSLERQGTTYNEQFF. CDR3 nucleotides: TGTGCCAGCAGCTTAGAGAGACAGGGTACAACCTACAATGAGCAGTTCTTC. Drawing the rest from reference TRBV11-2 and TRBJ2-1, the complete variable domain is EAGVAQSPRYKIIEKRQSVAFWCNPISGHATLYWYQQILGQGPKLLIQFQNNGVVDDSQLPKDRFSAERLKGVDSTLKIQPAKLEDSAVYLCASSLERQGTTYNEQFFGPGTRLTVL.

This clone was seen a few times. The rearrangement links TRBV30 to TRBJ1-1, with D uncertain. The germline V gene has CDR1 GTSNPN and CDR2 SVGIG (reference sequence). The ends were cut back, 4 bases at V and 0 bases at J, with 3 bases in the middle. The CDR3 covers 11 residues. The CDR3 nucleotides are TGTGCCTGGACAGTGAACACTGAAGCTTTCTTT. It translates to CAWTVNTEAFF.

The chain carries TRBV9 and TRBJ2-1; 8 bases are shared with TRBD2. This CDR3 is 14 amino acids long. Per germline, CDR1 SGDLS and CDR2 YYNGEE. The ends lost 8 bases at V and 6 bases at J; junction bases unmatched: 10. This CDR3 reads CASSVAGGFNEQFF. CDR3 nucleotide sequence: TGTGCCAGTTCGGTTGCGGGGGGATTCAATGAGCAGTTCTTC.

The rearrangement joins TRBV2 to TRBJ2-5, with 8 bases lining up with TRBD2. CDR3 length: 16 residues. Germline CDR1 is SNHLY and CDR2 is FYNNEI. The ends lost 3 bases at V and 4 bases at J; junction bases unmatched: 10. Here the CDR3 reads CASSEAGGPLTETQYF. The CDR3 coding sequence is TGTGCCAGCAGTGAGGCGGGGGGCCCTCTCACAGAGACCCAGTACTTC. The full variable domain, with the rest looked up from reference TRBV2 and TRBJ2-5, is EPEVTQTPSHQVTQMGQEVILRCVPISNHLYFYWYRQILGQKVEFLVSFYNNEISEKSEIFDDQFSVERPDGSNFTLKIRSTKLEDSAMYFCASSEAGGPLTETQYFGPGTRLLVL.

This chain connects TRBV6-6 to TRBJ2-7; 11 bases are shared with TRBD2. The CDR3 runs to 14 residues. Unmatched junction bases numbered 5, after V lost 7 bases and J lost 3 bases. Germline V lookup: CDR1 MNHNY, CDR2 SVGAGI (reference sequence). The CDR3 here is CASNRGLADYEQYF. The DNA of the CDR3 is TGTGCCAGCAACCGGGGACTAGCGGACTACGAGCAGTACTTC.

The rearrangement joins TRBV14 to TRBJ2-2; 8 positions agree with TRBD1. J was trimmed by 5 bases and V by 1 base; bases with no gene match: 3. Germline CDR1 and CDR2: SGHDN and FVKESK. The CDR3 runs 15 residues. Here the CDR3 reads CASSQGQGMTGELFF. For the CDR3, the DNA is TGTGCCAGCAGCCAAGGACAGGGGATGACCGGGGAGCTGTTTTTT.

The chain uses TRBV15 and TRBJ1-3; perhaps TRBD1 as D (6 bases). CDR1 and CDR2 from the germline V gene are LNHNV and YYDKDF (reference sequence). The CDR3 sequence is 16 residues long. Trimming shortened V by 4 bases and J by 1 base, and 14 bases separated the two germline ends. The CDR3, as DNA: TGTGCCACCAGCACTAAACAGGGTCTATCTGGAAACACCATATATTTT. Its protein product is CATSTKQGLSGNTIYF.

The chain's CDR3 is CASSPLTSGNNEQFF. The CDR3 bases are TGCGCCAGCAGCCCGCTTACTAGCGGAAACAATGAGCAGTTCTTC. V is TRBV4-3 and J is TRBJ2-1, with 8 bases fitting TRBD2. The CDR3 covers 15 residues. With 4 bases clipped from V and 5 bases from J, the junction kept 7 bases outside the gene matches. In germline, CDR1 is LGHNA, CDR2 YSLEER.

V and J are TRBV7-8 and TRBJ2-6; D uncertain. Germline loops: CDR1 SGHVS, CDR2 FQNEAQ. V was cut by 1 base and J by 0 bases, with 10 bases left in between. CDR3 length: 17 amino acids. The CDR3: CASSLDGFFSGANVLTF. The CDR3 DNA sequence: TGTGCCAGCAGCTTAGACGGTTTCTTCTCTGGGGCCAACGTCCTGACTTTC.

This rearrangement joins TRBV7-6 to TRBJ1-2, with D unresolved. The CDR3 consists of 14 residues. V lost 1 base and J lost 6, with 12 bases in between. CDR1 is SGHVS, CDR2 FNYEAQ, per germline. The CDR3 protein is CASSLGVGPNGYTF. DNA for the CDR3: TGTGCCAGCAGCTTAGGAGTAGGTCCCAATGGCTACACCTTC. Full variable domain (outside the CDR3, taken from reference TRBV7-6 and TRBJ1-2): GAGVSQSPRYKVTKRGQDVALRCDPISGHVSLYWYRQALGQGPEFLTYFNYEAQQDKSGLPNDRFSAERPEGSISTLTIQRTEQRDSAMYRCASSLGVGPNGYTFGSGTRLTVV.

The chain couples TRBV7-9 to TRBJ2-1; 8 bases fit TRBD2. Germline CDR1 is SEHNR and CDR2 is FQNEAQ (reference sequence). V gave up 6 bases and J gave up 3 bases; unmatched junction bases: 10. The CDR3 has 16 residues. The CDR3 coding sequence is TGTGCCAGCAGAGATCGGACTAGCAGACTCTACAATGAGCAGTTCTTC. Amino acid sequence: CASRDRTSRLYNEQFF. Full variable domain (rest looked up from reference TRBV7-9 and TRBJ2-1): DTGVSQNPRHKITKRGQNVTFRCDPISEHNRLYWYRQTLGQGPEFLTYFQNEAQLEKSRLLSDRFSAERPKGSFSTLEIQRTEQGDSAMYLCASRDRTSRLYNEQFFGPGTRLTVL.

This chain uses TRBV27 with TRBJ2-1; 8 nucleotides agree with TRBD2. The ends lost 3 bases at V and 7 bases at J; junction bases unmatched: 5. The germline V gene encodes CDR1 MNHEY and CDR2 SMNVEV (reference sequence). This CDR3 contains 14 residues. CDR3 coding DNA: TGTGCCAGCAGTTTGGGTACTAGCGGTAATGAGCAGTTCTTC. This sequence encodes CASSLGTSGNEQFF.

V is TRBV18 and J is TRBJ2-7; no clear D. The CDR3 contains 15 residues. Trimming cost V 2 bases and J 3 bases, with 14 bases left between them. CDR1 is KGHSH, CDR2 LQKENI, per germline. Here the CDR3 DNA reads TGTGCCAGCTCACCATCGACGCTGGACGGCTACGAGCAGTACTTC. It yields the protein CASSPSTLDGYEQYF.

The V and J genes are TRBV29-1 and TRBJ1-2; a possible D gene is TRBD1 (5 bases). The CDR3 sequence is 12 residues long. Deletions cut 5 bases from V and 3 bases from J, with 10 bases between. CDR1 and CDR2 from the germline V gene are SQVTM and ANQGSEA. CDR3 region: CSVTGDDYGYTF. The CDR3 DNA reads TGCAGCGTTACAGGTGATGACTATGGCTACACCTTC.

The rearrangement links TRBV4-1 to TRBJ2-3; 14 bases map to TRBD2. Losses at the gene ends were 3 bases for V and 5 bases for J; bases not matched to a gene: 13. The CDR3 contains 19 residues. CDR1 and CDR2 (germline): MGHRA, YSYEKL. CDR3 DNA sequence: TGCGCCAGCAGCCACCTACCCCTGACTAGCGGGGGGGCCGGAGATACGCAGTATTTT. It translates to CASSHLPLTSGGAGDTQYF.

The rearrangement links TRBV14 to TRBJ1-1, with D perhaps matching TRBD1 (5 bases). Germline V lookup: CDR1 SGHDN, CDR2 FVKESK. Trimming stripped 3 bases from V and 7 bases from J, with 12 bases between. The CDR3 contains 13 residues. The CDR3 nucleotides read TGTGCCAGCAGCCACATCGACAGAATTGAAGCTTTCTTT. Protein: CASSHIDRIEAFF.

CDR3 residues: CASSQEHSETGNTIYF. The CDR3 DNA is TGCGCCAGCAGCCAAGAACATTCGGAAACCGGAAACACCATATATTTT. The chain couples TRBV4-1 to TRBJ1-3, with D unresolved. V was trimmed by 0 bases and J by 4 bases, leaving 13 bases between them. The CDR3 is made up of 16 amino acids. In germline, CDR1 is MGHRA, CDR2 YSYEKL.

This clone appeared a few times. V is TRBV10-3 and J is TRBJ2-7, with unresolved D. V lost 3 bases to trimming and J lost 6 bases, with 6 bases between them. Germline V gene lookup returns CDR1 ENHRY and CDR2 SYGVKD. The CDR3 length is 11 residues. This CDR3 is CAISDRGEQYF. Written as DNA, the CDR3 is TGTGCCATCAGTGACAGAGGCGAGCAGTACTTC.

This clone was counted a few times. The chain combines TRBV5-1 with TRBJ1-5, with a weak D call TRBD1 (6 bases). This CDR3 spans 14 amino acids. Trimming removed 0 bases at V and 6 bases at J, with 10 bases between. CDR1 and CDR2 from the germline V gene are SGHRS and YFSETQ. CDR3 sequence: CASSLEGEGQPQHF. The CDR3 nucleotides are TGCGCCAGCAGCTTGGAGGGGGAGGGTCAGCCCCAGCATTTT.

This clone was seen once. In DNA form, the CDR3 reads TGTGCCACCAGCAGCGCCAGGGACACCTACGAGCAGTACTTC. Its protein is CATSSARDTYEQYF. The rearrangement uses TRBV15 and TRBJ2-7, with D possibly being TRBD1 (6 bases). This CDR3 contains 14 residues. V was trimmed by 3 bases and J by 2 bases, leaving 11 bases between them. Germline V lookup: CDR1 LNHNV, CDR2 YYDKDF (reference sequence).

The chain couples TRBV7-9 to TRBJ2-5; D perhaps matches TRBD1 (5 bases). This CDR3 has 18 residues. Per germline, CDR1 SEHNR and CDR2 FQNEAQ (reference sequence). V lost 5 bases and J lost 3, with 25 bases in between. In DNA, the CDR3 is TGTGCCAGCAGCACACACGATTCGGGCCCTGGGGCTAAAGAGACCCAGTACTTC. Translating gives CASSTHDSGPGAKETQYF. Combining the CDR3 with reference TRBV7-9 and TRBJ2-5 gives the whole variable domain DTGVSQNPRHKITKRGQNVTFRCDPISEHNRLYWYRQTLGQGPEFLTYFQNEAQLEKSRLLSDRFSAERPKGSFSTLEIQRTEQGDSAMYLCASSTHDSGPGAKETQYFGPGTRLLVL.

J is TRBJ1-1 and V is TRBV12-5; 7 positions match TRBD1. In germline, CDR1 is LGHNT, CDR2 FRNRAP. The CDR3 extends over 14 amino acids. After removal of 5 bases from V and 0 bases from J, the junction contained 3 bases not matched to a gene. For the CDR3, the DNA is TGTGCTAGTGGTAGGGACAGCCTGAACACTGAAGCTTTCTTT. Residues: CASGRDSLNTEAFF.

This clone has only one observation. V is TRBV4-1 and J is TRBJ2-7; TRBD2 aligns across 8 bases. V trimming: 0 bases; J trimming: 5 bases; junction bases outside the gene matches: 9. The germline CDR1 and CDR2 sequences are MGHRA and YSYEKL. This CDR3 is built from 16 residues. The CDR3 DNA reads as TGCGCCAGCAGCCAAGAATTTTGGCGGGAGGCCCACGAGCAGTACTTC. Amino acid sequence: CASSQEFWREAHEQYF.

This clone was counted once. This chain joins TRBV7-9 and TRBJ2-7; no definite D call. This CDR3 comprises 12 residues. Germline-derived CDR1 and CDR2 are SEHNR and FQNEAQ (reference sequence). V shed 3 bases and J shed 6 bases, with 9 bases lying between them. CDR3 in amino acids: CASSFPSTEQYF. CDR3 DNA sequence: TGTGCCAGCAGCTTTCCGTCCACCGAGCAGTACTTC.